This note documents a single TCR beta chain sequence. Its antigen specificity is not known. Qualities for individual bases were not recorded, and no much larger clone is one base off. The CDR3, from cysteine to phenylalanine, totals 12 residues. Only CDR3 DNA is held: 36 bases, read in frame from base 1. V drops 0 bases and J drops 9 bases, leaving 7 bases in between. The germline V gene encodes CDR1 SGHRS and CDR2 YFSETQ. The sample is drawn from a study of breast tumors, draining lymph nodes, adjacent tissues (dated by TCRdb to 2016 to 2017). With respect to the entire study: In breast cancer patients, the study compared the TCR beta repertoires of tumor, adjacent nontumor tissue and axillary lymph nodes. In human breast cancer, the study set out to evaluate how tumor, surrounding tissue and draining lymph node repertoires relate to one another and whether T cells may move between these sites. Study-wide conclusions, independent of this receptor: The data were judged consistent with most tumor T cells deriving from the lymph node and then expanding within tumor tissue. T-cell repertoire diversity in tumors was found to be lower than in lymph nodes but higher than in nontumor tissue, and preferential V and J gene usage was observed. Rather than being directly demonstrated, the conclusion that tumor T cells originate in lymph nodes was presented as consistent with a hypothesis. Tumor and nontumor tissue repertoires were significantly more similar in luminal-like than in basal-like breast cancer.

Sequencing used an Illumina HiSeq 2000. Multiplex PCR amplification was used to build the TCR beta chain libraries. The amplified TCR beta chain products were analyzed by high-throughput sequencing. TCRdb passed the public sequencing reads through fastp at Q25 and MiXCR, retaining productive beta sequences. Rows matching on CDR3 protein sequence are summarized as one entry with the most common DNA and genes. The sample contains 45,000 or so distinct CDR3 sequences, under 30% of them found a single time. 8% of the sample goes to the ten largest clones. The V and J segments used are TRBV5-1 and TRBJ2-1, with the D gene not confidently named. This TCR was sampled from a female donor with breast cancer. Some clones in this sample may be carry-over from other donors' samples. The sequenced sample was breast tumor tissue. The nucleotides are TGCGCCAGCAGCTTGGGGCAGATTGAGCAGTTCTTC. Its amino acids are CASSLGQIEQFF.